This T cell receptor beta chain was found in a study of tumor and adjacent non-tumor tissue in lung cancer. Study-wide background: Samples averaged roughly 4.2 million productive TCRbeta reads each. Findings of the study overall: Tumor repertoires had a smaller top 100 clone share than normal lung. Patients with more diverse tumor TCRs had worse survival.

A modified ARM-PCR protocol with three rounds of nested PCR amplified TCRbeta. TCRdb re-called the multiplex PCR reads with MiXCR, one entry per CDR3 protein. The sample lists fewer than 90,000 distinct CDR3 sequences, around 76% occurring once. This clonotype was counted many times. Antigen unknown. RNA was extracted from bulk tissue without any cell sorting. The normal lung tissue was taken more than 3 cm from the tumor edge. Germline-derived CDR1 and CDR2 are LGHNA and YNFKEQ. The CDR3 is made up of 16 amino acids. V shed 4 bases, J shed 2 bases, and the junction held 6 bases outside the gene matches.

The sequence came from a woman aged 45-65 years with non-small cell lung cancer. The V call is TRBV4-2, the J call TRBJ2-2, with 8 bases lining up with TRBD2. The source material was distant non-tumor lung tissue. CDR3 sequence reads: CASSLAGTRNTGELFF. The CDR3 DNA is TGTGCCAGCAGCCTAGCCGGGACTAGAAACACCGGGGAGCTGTTTTTT.